This TCR beta chain was recovered during a study of shared clonotypes between healthy human individuals. Produced via immunoSEQ multiplex PCR; TCRdb's table is partial and in-frame only. The table lists over 800,000 clones, 80% to 95% of them singletons, with 24% in the top ten. To note about this clone: What it binds is not known.

Study observations and caveats: Richness estimates generally favored naive over memory subsets.

Germline CDR1 and CDR2: SGHDT and YYEEEE. The V and J ends lost 4 bases and 1 base respectively, with 12 bases between them. CDR3 length: 15 amino acids. In the naive CD8 group, cells lacked CD45RO and were positively selected for CCR7, so terminally differentiated effector memory CD45RA+ cells were left out. Everyone who donated was a Caucasian adult who lived in Nashville, Tennessee. This TCR was sampled from a young man in good health. The sample consisted of naive CD8+ T cells sorted from blood. The chain recombines TRBV5-6 with TRBJ2-1, with D possibly matching TRBD2 (6 bases). In nucleotides, the CDR3 is TGTGCCAGCAGCCTCCTAGCGACATCCTACAATGAGCAGTTCTTC. Its translation: CASSLLATSYNEQFF.